These T cell receptor beta chains were read from a single sample in a study of shared clonotypes between healthy human individuals. This table comes from immunoSEQ multiplex PCR, and its TCRdb copy is limited to in-frame clones, with some not included. This sample has 450,000 to 600,000 clones, with roughly 85% found just once. The specimen was PBMCs. These receptors were collected from a woman in her forties in good health. Some clones in this sample may be carry-over from other donors' samples. CDR3s include the opening cysteine and the closing phenylalanine or tryptophan. A D gene is named only where the DNA matches it firmly. Rows may omit the clone size; those that give it use once, few, many or a size class.

TRBJ2-7,NA,TRBV6-5,TRBD2,CASREGLAIDEQYF,TGTGCCAGCAGGGAGGGACTAGCGATCGACGAGCAGTACTTC
TRBJ2-5,NA,TRBV19,NA,CASSIAGVGETQYF,TGTGCCAGTAGTATAGCGGGAGTCGGAGAGACCCAGTACTTC
TRBJ1-1,NA,TRBV21-1,NA,CASSPRGQGSLNTEAFF,TGTGCCAGCAGCCCTCGTGGACAGGGGAGTCTCAACACTGAAGCTTTCTTT
TRBJ2-7,NA,TRBV28,NA,CASSSISYEQYF,TGTGCCAGCAGTTCTATCTCCTACGAGCAGTACTTC
TRBJ2-1,NA,TRBV7-2,NA,CASSSRLTDNEQFF,TGTGCCAGCAGCTCACGACTCACAGACAATGAGCAGTTCTTC
TRBJ2-1,NA,TRBV4-2,TRBD2,CASSQGTSGQWANNEQFF,TGTGCCAGCAGCCAGGGGACTAGCGGGCAGTGGGCTAACAATGAGCAGTTCTTC
TRBJ1-1,NA,TRBV7-7,NA,CASRNLSGGVTEAFF,TGTGCTAGCAGGAACCTTAGCGGGGGGGTCACTGAAGCTTTCTTT
TRBJ2-1,NA,TRBV7-3,NA,CASSSGLYNEQFF,TGTGCCAGCAGCTCGGGACTCTACAATGAGCAGTTCTTC
TRBJ2-6,NA,TRBV5-8,NA,CASSFMRAGANVLTF,TGTGCCAGCAGCTTTATGCGTGCGGGGGCCAACGTCCTGACTTTC
TRBJ2-3,NA,TRBV5-6,NA,CASSPRRVGTDTQYF,TGTGCCAGCAGCCCAAGGAGGGTGGGCACAGATACGCAGTATTTT
TRBJ2-7,NA,TRBV11-2,TRBD1,CASSLDPGGNSYEQYF,TGTGCCAGCAGCTTAGACCCAGGGGGCAATTCCTACGAGCAGTACTTC
TRBJ2-1,NA,TRBV5-1,TRBD1,CASSLAGTGGYNEQFF,TGCGCCAGCAGCTTGGCCGGGACAGGGGGTTACAATGAGCAGTTCTTC
TRBJ1-1,NA,TRBV9,NA,CASRRVVSDTEAFF,TGTGCCAGCAGAAGGGTGGTAAGCGACACTGAAGCTTTCTTT
TRBJ2-3,NA,TRBV27,TRBD2,CASSPLAGGYTDTQYF,TGTGCCAGCAGTCCTCTAGCGGGGGGGTACACAGATACGCAGTATTTT
TRBJ1-5,NA,TRBV7-8,NA,CASSLEGSNQPQHF,TGTGCCAGCAGCTTAGAAGGAAGCAATCAGCCCCAGCATTTT
TRBJ1-2,NA,TRBV25-1,NA,CASSDPTAYTF,TGTGCCAGCAGTGATCCGACAGCCTACACCTTC
TRBJ2-5,NA,TRBV7-6,TRBD1,CASSLGTGGAETQYF,TGTGCCAGCAGCTTAGGGACAGGGGGCGCCGAGACCCAGTACTTC
TRBJ1-1,once,TRBV28,NA,CASSRGVGTEAFF,TGTGCCAGCAGTAGAGGAGTCGGCACTGAAGCTTTCTTT
TRBJ2-7,NA,TRBV18,TRBD1,CASSPPVGQYEQYF,TGTGCCAGCTCACCACCGGTGGGACAGTACGAGCAGTACTTC
TRBJ2-7,NA,TRBV30,NA,CAWSVRGSYEQYF,TGTGCCTGGAGTGTACGGGGAAGCTACGAGCAGTACTTC
TRBJ1-4,NA,TRBV4-2,TRBD1,CASSQVKYQGAGEKLFF,TGTGCCAGCAGCCAAGTTAAATACCAGGGGGCAGGAGAAAAACTGTTTTTT
TRBJ2-3,NA,TRBV28,NA,CASLEGGSTDTQYF,TGTGCCAGCCTAGAGGGGGGAAGCACAGATACGCAGTATTTT
TRBJ2-1,once,TRBV30,TRBD2,CAWTPARGRSYNEQFF,TGTGCCTGGACCCCCGCCCGCGGGAGATCCTACAATGAGCAGTTCTTC
TRBJ2-7,NA,TRBV4-1,NA,CASSQAREGIYEQYF,TGCGCCAGCAGCCAAGCCCGAGAGGGTATCTACGAGCAGTACTTC
TRBJ2-7,NA,TRBV5-1,NA,CASSASKLAALPYEQYF,TGCGCCAGCAGCGCCTCGAAGTTAGCGGCTCTACCCTACGAGCAGTACTTC
TRBJ1-2,few,TRBV28,TRBD1,CASSSPDRGFEANYGYTF,TGTGCCAGCAGTTCCCCGGACAGGGGATTCGAAGCTAACTATGGCTACACCTTC
TRBJ1-1,NA,TRBV6-1,NA,CASSQGGGTEAFF,TGTGCCAGCAGCCAAGGGGGGGGAACTGAAGCTTTCTTT
TRBJ1-1,NA,TRBV6-5,NA,CASSYSQNTEAFF,TGTGCCAGCAGTTACTCTCAGAACACTGAAGCTTTCTTT
TRBJ2-7,NA,TRBV6-6,TRBD2,CASELASSHGEQYF,TGTGCCAGCGAACTAGCGTCGTCCCACGGGGAGCAGTACTTC
TRBJ1-1,NA,TRBV4-1,TRBD1,CASSQTDRRGAEAFF,TGCGCCAGCAGCCAGACGGACAGGCGAGGAGCTGAAGCTTTCTTT
TRBJ2-1,NA,TRBV7-2,NA,CASSLEGTDNEQFF,TGTGCCAGCAGCTTAGAAGGAACCGACAATGAGCAGTTCTTC
TRBJ2-3,NA,TRBV11-2,NA,CASSFRHRSHTDTQYF,TGTGCCAGCAGCTTTCGGCATCGGAGCCACACAGATACGCAGTATTTT
TRBJ2-5,NA,TRBV5-1,NA,CASSLPQRETQYF,TGCGCCAGCAGCTTACCCCAGAGAGAGACCCAGTACTTC
TRBJ1-4,NA,TRBV21-1,NA,CASLRSIATNEKLFF,TGTGCCAGTCTTCGCTCTATCGCAACTAATGAAAAACTGTTTTTT
TRBJ1-1,NA,TRBV9,NA,CASTPQGRGWNTEAFF,TGTGCCAGCACCCCTCAAGGCCGAGGGTGGAACACTGAAGCTTTCTTT
TRBJ2-6,NA,TRBV4-1,TRBD1,CASSQNRDRVPGANVLTF,TGCGCCAGCAGCCAGAACCGGGACAGGGTACCTGGGGCCAACGTCCTGACTTTC
TRBJ2-7,NA,TRBV9,TRBD2,CASSRLAGGPYEQYF,TGTGCCAGCAGCCGACTAGCGGGAGGGCCCTACGAGCAGTACTTC
TRBJ2-2,NA,TRBV6-4,NA,CASSDFPSSNTGELFF,TGTGCCAGCAGTGACTTTCCTAGCTCGAACACCGGGGAGCTGTTTTTT
TRBJ2-2,NA,TRBV28,NA,CASSLNRAGKSGELFF,TGTGCCAGCAGTTTAAACAGGGCGGGGAAGTCCGGGGAGCTGTTTTTT
TRBJ2-2,NA,TRBV5-1,TRBD1,CASSRGQGIGTGELFF,TGCGCCAGCAGCCGAGGACAGGGTATCGGAACCGGGGAGCTGTTTTTT
TRBJ2-3,NA,TRBV10-1,TRBD2,CASSYLGLAGTSTDTQYF,TGCGCCAGCAGTTACTTGGGGCTAGCGGGAACGAGCACAGATACGCAGTATTTT
TRBJ2-7,once,TRBV19,NA,CASKAEPYEQYF,TGTGCCAGTAAAGCGGAACCCTACGAGCAGTACTTC
TRBJ2-1,NA,TRBV25-1,NA,CASSELSRYNEQFF,TGTGCCAGCAGTGAACTGAGCCGGTACAATGAGCAGTTCTTC
TRBJ2-3,NA,TRBV4-3,TRBD2,CASSQDHHGGGTQYF,TGCGCCAGCAGCCAAGACCATCACGGGGGGGGTACGCAGTATTTT